This TCR beta chain was retrieved from a study of T cell changes during pregnancy in multiple sclerosis. Trimming took 4 bases from V and 4 from J, leaving 7 bases between them. The CDR3 contains 12 residues. Germline CDR1 reads SEHNR; CDR2 reads FQNEAQ (reference sequence). The protocol was immunoSEQ multiplex PCR, while the TCRdb copy is restricted to in-frame clones and leaves out a portion. The sample contains approximately 33,000 clones, around nine tenths of which appear only once. This specimen consisted of CD4+ T cells from peripheral blood mononuclear cells, obtained in the first trimester of pregnancy. The J gene is TRBJ1-2, the V gene TRBV7-9, with TRBD1 as a possible D gene (5 bases). This sequence was found in a female donor in good health, enrolled as a control in a pregnancy study. CDR3 loop: CASSSQGYGYTF. In DNA form, the CDR3 reads TGTGCCAGCAGCTCCCAGGGCTATGGCTACACCTTC.